This TCR beta chain was identified during a study of human T cells and chemical hapten exposure. This clonotype was recorded a few times. The antigen is undetermined. TCRdb called the RACE reads again in MiXCR, with one record for every CDR3 protein. Of around 75,000 distinct CDR3 sequences listed, over 9% were seen once; the top ten hold around 6.8%. Regarding time point: patch test 2, 6 weeks after DPC sensitization. The treatment denotes: therapeutic diphenylcyclopropenone sensitization with weekly scalp DPC. Study results and caveats: Relative to controls, expanded TCRs formed significantly more large CDR3 similarity clusters.

The CDR3 runs to 16 residues. With V trimmed by 0 bases and J by 5 bases, 5 bases remained unmatched. Germline V gene lookup returns CDR1 GTSNPN and CDR2 SVGIG (reference sequence). The input for sequencing was whole blood, taken in connection with sensitization to the hapten diphenylcyclopropenone (DPC). This clonotype originated in a woman aged 50 to 60 with alopecia areata. Some clones in this sample may be carry-over from other donors' samples. The chain couples TRBV30 to TRBJ2-2; the match to TRBD2 covers 11 bases. This CDR3 is CAWSVLAGAGTGELFF. CDR3 coding DNA: TGTGCCTGGAGTGTACTAGCGGGAGCGGGGACCGGGGAGCTGTTTTTT.